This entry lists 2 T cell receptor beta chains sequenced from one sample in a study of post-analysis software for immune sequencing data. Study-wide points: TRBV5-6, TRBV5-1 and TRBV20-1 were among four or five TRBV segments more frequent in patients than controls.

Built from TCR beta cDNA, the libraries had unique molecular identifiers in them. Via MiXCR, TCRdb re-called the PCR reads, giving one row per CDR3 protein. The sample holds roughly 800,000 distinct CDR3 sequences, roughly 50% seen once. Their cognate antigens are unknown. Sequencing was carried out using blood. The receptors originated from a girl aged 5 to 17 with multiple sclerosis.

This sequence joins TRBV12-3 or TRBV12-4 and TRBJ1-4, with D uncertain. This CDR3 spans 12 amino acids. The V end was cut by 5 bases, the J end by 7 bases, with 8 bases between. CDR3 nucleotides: TGTGCCAGCAGTATCCGGGCTGAAAAACTGTTTTTT. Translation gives CASSIRAEKLFF.

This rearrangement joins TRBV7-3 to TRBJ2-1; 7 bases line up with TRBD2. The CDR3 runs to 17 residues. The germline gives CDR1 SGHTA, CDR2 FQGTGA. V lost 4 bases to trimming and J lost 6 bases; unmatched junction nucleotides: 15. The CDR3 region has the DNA TGTGCCAGCAGCTCTGGGCAAGGACTAGGCGCGGCCAATGAGCAGTTCTTC. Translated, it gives CASSSGQGLGAANEQFF.